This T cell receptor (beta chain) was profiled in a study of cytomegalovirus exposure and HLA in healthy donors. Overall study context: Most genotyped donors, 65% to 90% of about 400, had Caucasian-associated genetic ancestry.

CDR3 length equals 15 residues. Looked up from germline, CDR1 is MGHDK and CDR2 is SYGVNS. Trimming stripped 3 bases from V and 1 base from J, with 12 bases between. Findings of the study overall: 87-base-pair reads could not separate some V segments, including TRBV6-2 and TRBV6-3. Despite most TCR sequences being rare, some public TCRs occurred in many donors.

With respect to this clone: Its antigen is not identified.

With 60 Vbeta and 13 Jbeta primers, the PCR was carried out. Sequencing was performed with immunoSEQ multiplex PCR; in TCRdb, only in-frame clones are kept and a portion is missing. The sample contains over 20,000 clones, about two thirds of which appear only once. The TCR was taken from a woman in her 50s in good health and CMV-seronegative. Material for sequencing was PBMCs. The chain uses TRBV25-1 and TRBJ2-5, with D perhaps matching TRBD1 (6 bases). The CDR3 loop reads CASSDPGQSQETQYF. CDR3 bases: TGTGCCAGCAGTGACCCGGGACAAAGCCAAGAGACCCAGTACTTC.